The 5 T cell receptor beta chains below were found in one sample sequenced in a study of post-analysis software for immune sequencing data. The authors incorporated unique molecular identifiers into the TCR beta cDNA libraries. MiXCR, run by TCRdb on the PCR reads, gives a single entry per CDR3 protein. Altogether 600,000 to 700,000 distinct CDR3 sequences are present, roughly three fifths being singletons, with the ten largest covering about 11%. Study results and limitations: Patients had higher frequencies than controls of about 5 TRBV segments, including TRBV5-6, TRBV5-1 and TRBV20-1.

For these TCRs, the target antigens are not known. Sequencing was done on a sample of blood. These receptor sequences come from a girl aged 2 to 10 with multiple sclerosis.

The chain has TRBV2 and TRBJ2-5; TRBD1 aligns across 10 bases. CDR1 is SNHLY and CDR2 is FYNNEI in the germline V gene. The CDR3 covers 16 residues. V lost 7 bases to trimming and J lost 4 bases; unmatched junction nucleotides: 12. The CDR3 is CASNRRGQGNRETQYF. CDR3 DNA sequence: TGTGCCAGCAATCGGAGGGGACAGGGGAACCGAGAGACCCAGTACTTC.

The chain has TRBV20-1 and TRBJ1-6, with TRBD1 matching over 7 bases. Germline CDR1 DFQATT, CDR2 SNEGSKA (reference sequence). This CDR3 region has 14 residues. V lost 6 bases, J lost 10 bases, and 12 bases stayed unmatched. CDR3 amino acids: CSATGARTGSPLHF. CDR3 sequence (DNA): TGCAGTGCAACAGGGGCTCGGACGGGATCACCCCTCCACTTT.

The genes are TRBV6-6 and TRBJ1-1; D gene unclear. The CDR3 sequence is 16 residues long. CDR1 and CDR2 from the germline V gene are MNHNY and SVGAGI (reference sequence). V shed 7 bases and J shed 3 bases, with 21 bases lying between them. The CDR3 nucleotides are TGTGCCAGCAAGAACTCCGGGAGAGTTGGGGACACTGAAGCTTTCTTT. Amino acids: CASKNSGRVGDTEAFF.

CDR3 coding DNA: TGTGCCAGCAGCCAGTCCTGGCGGGGGAACACTGAAGCTTTCTTT. Encoded protein: CASSQSWRGNTEAFF. The rearrangement links TRBV3-1 to TRBJ1-1; no definite D call. Germline loops: CDR1 LGHDT, CDR2 YNNKEL (reference sequence). V was pared by 3 bases and J by 1 base, with 12 bases between. This CDR3 spans 15 amino acids.

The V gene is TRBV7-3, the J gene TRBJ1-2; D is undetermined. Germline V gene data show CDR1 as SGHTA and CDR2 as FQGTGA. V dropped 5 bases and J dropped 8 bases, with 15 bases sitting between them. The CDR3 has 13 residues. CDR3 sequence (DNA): TGTGCCAGCAGCCAAGGGCCCTCGGGCGGCTACACCTTC. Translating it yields CASSQGPSGGYTF.